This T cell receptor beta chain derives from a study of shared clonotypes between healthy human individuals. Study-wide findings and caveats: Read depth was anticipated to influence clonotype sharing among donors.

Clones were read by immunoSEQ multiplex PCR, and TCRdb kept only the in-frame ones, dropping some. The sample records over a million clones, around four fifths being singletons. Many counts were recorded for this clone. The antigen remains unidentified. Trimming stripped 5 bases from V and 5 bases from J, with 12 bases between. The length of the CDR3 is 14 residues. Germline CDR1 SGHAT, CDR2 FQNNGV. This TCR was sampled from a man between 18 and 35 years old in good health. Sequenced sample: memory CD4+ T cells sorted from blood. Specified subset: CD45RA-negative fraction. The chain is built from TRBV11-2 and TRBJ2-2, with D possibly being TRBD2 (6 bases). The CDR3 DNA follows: TGTGCCAGCAGCCTCTTACGGGGGACCGGGGAGCTGTTTTTT. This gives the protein CASSLLRGTGELFF.